The T cell receptor (beta chain) under discussion was sequenced for a study of post-analysis software for immune sequencing data. Study in general: Recorded disease courses covered relapsing-remitting, secondary progressive and progressive-relapsing multiple sclerosis. Some patients had no subtype annotation. Findings and limits, study-wide: Controls showed lower frequencies than patients for five TRBV segments, and TRBV5-6, TRBV5-1 and TRBV20-1 were among these. The study found significantly lower normalized Chao1 diversity in multiple sclerosis patients than in controls.

The CDR3 totals 13 residues. V gave up 7 bases and J gave up 7 bases, with 17 bases separating them. Per germline, CDR1 DFQATT and CDR2 SNEGSKA (reference sequence). About this clonotype: Its target is not known.

Prepared libraries of TCR beta cDNA carried unique molecular identifiers. TCRdb itself ran the PCR reads through MiXCR, one entry per CDR3 protein. This sample has about 760,000 distinct CDR3 sequences, with 25% to 30% found just once. This receptor was taken from a girl between 5 and 17 years old with multiple sclerosis. The sequenced sample consisted of blood. This sequence joins TRBV20-1 and TRBJ1-5; D not certain. The CDR3 is CSVFSPDGQPQHF. The CDR3 DNA reads TGCAGTGTTTTTAGCCCTGATGGGCAGCCCCAGCATTTT.